This entry lists 32 T cell receptor beta chains sequenced from one sample in a study of blood T cell repertoires in COVID-19 (dated by TCRdb to 2019 to 2021). The receptor library was made with the immunoSEQ multiplex PCR assay. TCRdb retrieved this table from immuneACCESS and kept in-frame rearrangements only. Not all clones are present; in checked studies, unresolved V genes account for under half, and no reason is known for the remainder. Recorded for this sample are hundreds of thousands of clones; roughly 90% of them occurred a single time. Over 1.3% of the sample lies in the top ten. The sample taken for sequencing was peripheral blood. These TCRs come from a woman under 40 with active or convalescent COVID-19.

The rearrangement joins TRBV6-1 to TRBJ1-1, with D uncertain. V was pared by 0 bases and J by 6 bases, with 17 bases between. Germline CDR1 MNHNS, CDR2 SASEGT. This CDR3 has 16 amino acids. The chain's CDR3 is CASSEARLTGLPEAFF. CDR3 in DNA: TGTGCCAGCAGTGAAGCCAGGTTAACGGGATTGCCTGAAGCTTTCTTT.

The chain is built from TRBV6-6 and TRBJ1-5, with a tentative D call TRBD1 (5 bases). Germline V gene lookup returns CDR1 MNHNY and CDR2 SVGAGI (reference sequence). V lost 6 bases and J lost 4, with 7 bases in between. The CDR3 covers 12 residues. CDR3 protein: CASRGGNQPQHF. The CDR3 coding sequence is TGTGCCAGCAGGGGGGGGAATCAGCCCCAGCATTTT.

The V call is TRBV24-1, the J call TRBJ2-2; no clear D gene. This CDR3 is 15 amino acids long. Germline V gene lookup returns CDR1 KGHDR and CDR2 SFDVKD. The V end lost 2 bases, the J end lost 1 base, and 7 bases lay between the germline ends. The CDR3 coding sequence is TGTGCCACCAGTGATTCGAACAGGAACACCGGGGAGCTGTTTTTT. Translated: CATSDSNRNTGELFF.

V and J are TRBV4-1 and TRBJ2-7; 9 bases match TRBD1. V lost 3 bases to trimming and J lost 0 bases; unmatched junction nucleotides: 3. The CDR3 is 15 amino acids. Per the germline V gene, CDR1 is MGHRA and CDR2 is YSYEKL. This chain's CDR3 is CASSQGQGFSYEQYF. The CDR3 nucleotides are TGCGCCAGCAGCCAGGGACAGGGCTTCTCCTACGAGCAGTACTTC.

The chain uses TRBV10-1 and TRBJ1-3; no definite D call. Trimming left V 7 bases short and J 3 bases short, with 13 bases between. This CDR3 has 14 residues. Looked up from germline, CDR1 is WNHNN and CDR2 is SYGVQD (reference sequence). As DNA, the CDR3 is TGCGCCAGCAAATCGGGAGGGTGTGGAAACACCATATATTTT. This codes for CASKSGGCGNTIYF.

This clone was counted a few times. The V call is TRBV2, the J call TRBJ1-5, with D maybe TRBD1 (5 bases). Trimming removed 6 bases from V and 4 bases from J, with 7 bases in between. Germline CDR1 is SNHLY and CDR2 is FYNNEI. This CDR3 is built from 12 residues. CDR3 DNA sequence: TGTGCCAGCAGCCAGGGAAATCAGCCCCAGCATTTT. As protein: CASSQGNQPQHF.

This clone has only a few counts. An end of the junction does not agree with germline; a read error may underlie this. The gene calls are TRBV28 and TRBJ2-7, with a weak D call TRBD2 (5 bases). The CDR3 length is 11 residues. The germline gives CDR1 MDHEN, CDR2 SYDVKM. The CDR3 spells CASSTSGVPFF. In DNA form, the CDR3 reads TGTGCCAGCAGCACGAGCGGAGTTCCCTTCTTC. The full variable domain, rest sourced from reference TRBV28 and TRBJ2-7, is DVKVTQSSRYLVKRTGEKVFLECVQDMDHENMFWYRQDPGLGLRLIYFSYDVKMKEKGDIPEGYSVSREKKERFSLILESASTNQTSMYLCASSTSGVPFFGPGTRLTVT.

There are a few counts of this clone. The chain couples TRBV9 to TRBJ2-7; TRBD1 matches at 7 bases. CDR3 length equals 13 residues. V lost 3 bases and J lost 3; bases outside the gene matches: 3. Germline lookup yields CDR1 SGDLS and CDR2 YYNGEE. The CDR3 reads CASSGTGHYEQYF. In nucleotides, the CDR3 is TGTGCCAGCAGCGGGACAGGACACTACGAGCAGTACTTC.

In its sample, this clone was seen once. The chain has TRBV19 and TRBJ1-4, with 9 bases lining up with TRBD1. The V and J ends lost 2 bases and 7 bases, in that order; junction bases with no gene match: 2. Germline CDR1 and CDR2: LNHDA and SQIVND (reference sequence). The CDR3 length is 14 residues. The CDR3 coding sequence is TGTGCCAGTAGTATATGGGACAGGGCTGAAAAACTGTTTTTT. Amino acid sequence: CASSIWDRAEKLFF.

V and J are TRBV5-1 and TRBJ2-7; possibly TRBD1 for D (5 bases). Looked up from germline, CDR1 is SGHRS and CDR2 is YFSETQ. V gave up 0 bases and J gave up 2 bases, with 6 bases separating them. The CDR3 is 13 amino acids. CDR3 sequence reads: CASSLEQAYEQYF. The DNA of the CDR3 is TGCGCCAGCAGCTTGGAACAGGCCTACGAGCAGTACTTC.

The CDR3 region is CASSLGLAGGELFF. For the CDR3, the DNA is TGTGCCAGCAGCTTGGGACTAGCGGGCGGGGAGCTGTTTTTT. The V call is TRBV11-3, the J call TRBJ2-2, with TRBD2 matching over 12 bases. Trimming took 3 bases from V and 7 from J; bases not matched to a gene: 0. The V gene's germline CDR1 is SGHNT and CDR2 YENEEA. This CDR3 has 14 amino acids.

Comment on this clone: Other DNA sequences in this specimen translate into the identical CDR3. The chain uses TRBV7-8 and TRBJ2-7; tentative D call: TRBD2 (6 bases). The CDR3 is 14 residues long. Germline V gene lookup returns CDR1 SGHVS and CDR2 FQNEAQ. Trimming left V 3 bases short and J 0 bases short, with 9 bases between. CDR3 region: CASSFSGGSYEQYF. CDR3 coding DNA: TGTGCCAGCAGCTTTAGCGGCGGCTCCTACGAGCAGTACTTC. The whole variable domain, remainder taken from reference TRBV7-8 and TRBJ2-7, is GAGVSQSPRYKVAKRGQDVALRCDPISGHVSLFWYQQALGQGPEFLTYFQNEAQLDKSGLPSDRFFAERPEGSVSTLKIQRTQQEDSAVYLCASSFSGGSYEQYFGPGTRLTVT.

The chain employs TRBV7-9 and TRBJ2-1, with TRBD2 identical over 8 bases. With V trimmed by 6 bases and J by 5 bases, 15 bases remained unmatched. From germline, CDR1 is SEHNR and CDR2 FQNEAQ (reference sequence). CDR3 length: 17 amino acids. CDR3 nucleotide sequence: TGTGCCAGCAGATATAGCATAGGGCGGGGGGCTCACAATGAGCAGTTCTTC. Amino acids: CASRYSIGRGAHNEQFF.

The chain joins TRBV5-6 to TRBJ2-2; 12 bases are shared with TRBD2. Looked up from germline, CDR1 is SGHDT and CDR2 is YYEEEE. This CDR3 is built from 19 residues. With 3 bases clipped from V and 6 bases from J, the junction kept 15 bases outside the gene matches. CDR3 amino acids: CASSYGLAGLVGGSGELFF. In DNA, the CDR3 is TGTGCCAGCAGCTACGGACTAGCGGGATTAGTAGGGGGTTCCGGGGAGCTGTTTTTT. The variable domain in full, completed from reference TRBV5-6 and TRBJ2-2, reads DAGVTQSPTHLIKTRGQQVTLRCSPKSGHDTVSWYQQALGQGPQFIFQYYEEEERQRGNFPDRFSGHQFPNYSSELNVNALLLGDSALYLCASSYGLAGLVGGSGELFFGEGSRLTVL.

In this sample, this clone turned up once. The chain has TRBV5-1 and TRBJ1-4, with D perhaps matching TRBD1 (6 bases). In germline, CDR1 is SGHRS, CDR2 YFSETQ. CDR3 length equals 14 residues. The V end lost 6 bases, the J end lost 4 bases, and 13 bases lay between the germline ends. The CDR3 here is CASKSGQINEKLFF. DNA of the CDR3: TGCGCCAGCAAATCCGGACAGATTAATGAAAAACTGTTTTTT.

This clone was counted a single time. The chain couples TRBV4-1 to TRBJ2-7; 7 bases are a match to TRBD2. CDR3 size: 15 residues. Germline trimming cut 1 base from V and 0 bases from J; bases unmatched to any gene: 3. The V gene's germline CDR1 is MGHRA and CDR2 YSYEKL. CDR3 protein: CASSQVGGNSYEQYF. CDR3 DNA: TGCGCCAGCAGCCAAGTCGGGGGGAACTCCTACGAGCAGTACTTC.

The J gene is TRBJ1-6, the V gene TRBV30, with D tentatively TRBD1 (6 bases). In germline, CDR1 is GTSNPN, CDR2 SVGIG (reference sequence). This CDR3 has 15 residues. Trimming removed 6 bases at V and 9 bases at J, with 21 bases between. DNA of the CDR3: TGTGCCTGCAGGACAGCGCCCAGCGTGGGTTCACCCCTCCACTTT. Amino acid sequence: CACRTAPSVGSPLHF.

The rearrangement uses TRBV13 and TRBJ2-1, with 9 bases lining up with TRBD1. The CDR3 consists of 16 residues. V shed 5 bases, J shed 5 bases, and the junction held 10 bases outside the gene matches. Germline CDR1 is PRHDT and CDR2 is FYEKMQ (reference sequence). For the CDR3, the DNA is TGTGCCAGCAGCACCAACTCGGGACAGGGAGACAATGAGCAGTTCTTC. As protein: CASSTNSGQGDNEQFF.

The V and J genes are TRBV6-1 and TRBJ1-4; D is ambiguous. Between the trimmed V and J ends, which lost 2 bases and 8 bases, there was a span of 27 bases. There are 19 residues in the CDR3. Germline V lookup: CDR1 MNHNS, CDR2 SASEGT. The CDR3 spells CASSERWQVLRESGEKLFF. CDR3 nucleotide sequence: TGTGCCAGCAGTGAAAGGTGGCAGGTTTTGCGGGAGTCCGGAGAAAAACTGTTTTTT.

Worth noting for this clone: The same CDR3 also results from other DNA sequences found in this sample. This rearrangement joins TRBV19 to TRBJ1-1; 7 bases agree with TRBD1. Germline V gives CDR1 LNHDA, CDR2 SQIVND (reference sequence). CDR3 length: 13 residues. V lost 3 bases, J lost 5 bases, and 3 bases stayed unmatched. The CDR3 loop reads CASSIDRDTEAFF. DNA for the CDR3: TGTGCCAGTAGTATCGACAGGGATACTGAAGCTTTCTTT.

The V call is TRBV6-1, the J call TRBJ2-1, with 8 bases aligning to TRBD2. The germline CDR1 and CDR2 sequences are MNHNS and SASEGT. J gave up 0 bases and V 2 bases, and 6 bases lay outside the gene matches. The CDR3 runs to 17 residues. The CDR3 region has the DNA TGTGCCAGCAGTGAACAGAAAGCGGGGGCCTCCTACAATGAGCAGTTCTTC. Amino acids: CASSEQKAGASYNEQFF.

This rearrangement joins TRBV27 to TRBJ1-5; D remains ambiguous. This CDR3 contains 13 residues. V was pared by 6 bases and J by 9 bases, with 15 bases between. CDR1 and CDR2 from the germline V gene are MNHEY and SMNVEV (reference sequence). The CDR3 loop is CASRPAPEGPQHF. CDR3 nucleotide sequence: TGTGCCAGCAGACCTGCGCCCGAGGGGCCCCAGCATTTT.

The chain employs TRBV3-1 (or the pseudogene TRBV3-2) and TRBJ1-2; D gene uncertain. Germline V CDR1 and CDR2: LGHDT, YNNKEL (reference sequence). The V end was cut by 4 bases, the J end by 0 bases, with 12 bases between. The CDR3 contains 15 residues. The CDR3 reads CASSPRGLANYGYTF. The DNA of the CDR3 is TGTGCCAGCAGCCCGCGAGGGCTAGCTAACTATGGCTACACCTTC.

This clone was counted once. The chain joins TRBV3-1 (or the pseudogene TRBV3-2) to TRBJ2-6, with D possibly TRBD1 on 5 matching bases. Germline CDR1 is LGHDT and CDR2 is YNNKEL (reference sequence). CDR3 size: 15 residues. The ends were cut back, 4 bases at V and 0 bases at J, with 7 bases in the middle. CDR3 sequence: CASSPQGSGANVLTF. The CDR3 region has the DNA TGTGCCAGCAGCCCCCAGGGCTCTGGGGCCAACGTCCTGACTTTC.

The V gene is TRBV5-4, the J gene TRBJ2-2; a weak D match, TRBD1 (6 bases). The ends were cut back, 5 bases at V and 5 bases at J, with 10 bases in the middle. This CDR3 is 13 amino acids long. In germline, CDR1 is SGHNT, CDR2 YYREEE (reference sequence). The CDR3: CASSQTGTGELFF. The CDR3 region has the DNA TGTGCCAGCAGTCAGACAGGAACCGGGGAGCTGTTTTTT.

This chain uses TRBV6-2 or TRBV6-3 with TRBJ2-2; maybe TRBD2 (5 bases). This CDR3 contains 12 residues. In germline, CDR1 is MNHEY, CDR2 SVGEGT. Deletions cut 4 bases from V and 9 bases from J, with 9 bases between. CDR3 in amino acids: CASSSGLRELFF. CDR3 bases: TGTGCCAGCAGTTCGGGGTTGCGGGAGCTGTTTTTT.

The CDR3 DNA reads as TGTGCCAGCAGCCTCGGGGGAGAAGTGAGCAATGAGCAGTTCTTC. Translated, it gives CASSLGGEVSNEQFF. The genes are TRBV5-4 and TRBJ2-1, with TRBD2 as a possible D gene (6 bases). The CDR3 totals 15 residues. The V gene's germline CDR1 is SGHNT and CDR2 YYREEE (reference sequence). V lost 4 bases and J 6 bases, leaving 17 bases between the germline ends.

This sequence joins TRBV6-5 and TRBJ1-2; D is possibly TRBD1 (6 bases). V shed 5 bases and J shed 4 bases, with 17 bases lying between them. The CDR3 consists of 15 residues. Germline V gene sequence: CDR1 MNHEY, CDR2 SVGAGI. The CDR3: CASSPSRQALYGYTF. The DNA of the CDR3 is TGTGCCAGCAGTCCATCTAGACAGGCCCTCTATGGCTACACCTTC.

Only a few counts were recorded for this clone. The rearrangement joins TRBV10-3 to TRBJ2-1, with 13 bases lining up with TRBD2. The CDR3 loop spans 14 amino acids. From germline, CDR1 is ENHRY and CDR2 SYGVKD. The J segment lost 8 bases and the V segment lost 2 bases, leaving 0 bases of the junction unmatched. CDR3 nucleotides: TGTGCCATCAGTGAGGGACTAGCGGGAGATGAGCAGTTCTTC. This encodes CAISEGLAGDEQFF.

This sequence joins TRBV5-1 and TRBJ1-6; 7 bases agree with TRBD1. V lost 5 bases and J lost 5; bases outside the gene matches: 4. The CDR3 is 14 residues long. Per germline, CDR1 SGHRS and CDR2 YFSETQ. CDR3 residues: CASSGQGDNSPLHF. The CDR3 DNA reads TGCGCCAGCAGTGGCCAGGGGGATAATTCACCCCTCCACTTT.

The J gene is TRBJ2-1, the V gene TRBV15, with D tentatively TRBD2 (6 bases). The germline V and J ends were trimmed by 6 bases and 1 base, with 16 bases remaining between them. This CDR3 comprises 16 residues. Germline CDR1 reads LNHNV; CDR2 reads YYDKDF (reference sequence). The CDR3 sequence is CATRPGGARSYNEQFF. For the CDR3, the DNA is TGTGCCACCAGACCGGGCGGGGCACGATCCTACAATGAGCAGTTCTTC.

This clone has only one observation. The rearrangement joins TRBV7-8 to TRBJ2-1; 10 bases are shared with TRBD2. The CDR3 covers 17 residues. Germline V gene sequence: CDR1 SGHVS, CDR2 FQNEAQ. J was trimmed by 4 bases and V by 2 bases; bases with no gene match: 8. For the CDR3, the DNA is TGTGCCAGCAGCTTATCTAGCGGGAGAGGGGGATACAATGAGCAGTTCTTC. As protein: CASSLSSGRGGYNEQFF.